These 5 T cell receptor beta chains were sequenced from one sample in a study of identical twins. In TCRdb, the 5' RACE reads were re-called with MiXCR into one record per CDR3 protein. This sample yields hundreds of thousands of distinct CDR3 sequences, of which around 5.7% are seen a single time; around 2% belongs to the top ten. Sequenced: naive T cells sorted from blood. These receptor sequences come from a man between 18 and 29 years old in good health.

Ten or more counts support this clonotype. J is TRBJ1-2 and V is TRBV12-3 or TRBV12-4; 7 nucleotides line up with TRBD1. V lost 6 bases to trimming and J lost 1 base; unmatched junction nucleotides: 5. This CDR3 comprises 14 residues. CDR3 loop: CASSRQGINYGYTF. The CDR3 region has the DNA TGTGCCAGCAGCCGACAGGGAATTAACTATGGCTACACCTTC.

Of note for this clonotype: This may be a read error, as it is one base from a much larger clone. The chain carries TRBV4-2 and TRBJ1-2, with TRBD1 as a possible D gene (5 bases). The CDR3 sequence is 17 residues long. The V gene lost 1 base and the J gene lost 4 bases, with 19 bases spanning the gap. CDR1 is LGHNA and CDR2 is YNFKEQ in the germline V gene. CDR3 residues: CASSQGATLNRSYGYTF. CDR3 nucleotide sequence: TGTGCCAGCAGCCAAGGTGCCACGCTAAACAGGAGCTATGGCTACACCTTC.

This clonotype occurred many times. The chain links TRBV6-1 to TRBJ2-3; D call uncertain. The V and J ends lost 8 bases and 5 bases respectively, with 17 bases between them. CDR3 size: 14 residues. Per the germline V gene, CDR1 is MNHNS and CDR2 is SASEGT. The CDR3 region is CASVARESGDTQYF. The CDR3 region has the DNA TGTGCCAGCGTGGCCCGAGAAAGTGGAGATACGCAGTATTTT.

In this sample, this clonotype turned up a few times. The chain recombines TRBV12-5 with TRBJ2-1; a possible D gene is TRBD2 (6 bases). In germline, CDR1 is LGHNT, CDR2 FRNRAP. Trimming took 1 base from V and 5 from J, leaving 15 bases between them. The CDR3 sequence is 16 residues long. The CDR3 reads CASGLGGNKGNNEQFF. The CDR3 DNA sequence: TGTGCTAGTGGTTTGGGCGGGAACAAGGGTAACAATGAGCAGTTCTTC.

The gene calls are TRBV7-2 and TRBJ1-2, with a possible D match to TRBD1 (6 bases). CDR1 SGHTA and CDR2 FQGNSA come from the germline V gene. CDR3 size: 14 residues. The V end was cut by 5 bases, the J end by 6 bases, with 16 bases between. CDR3 sequence: CASSVDGGTDGYTF. The CDR3 coding sequence is TGTGCCAGCAGCGTAGATGGGGGCACGGATGGCTACACCTTC.